Following are 11 T cell receptor beta chains from one sample sequenced in a study of response to subunit inactivated influenza vaccine. TCRdb itself ran the RT-PCR reads through MiXCR, one entry per CDR3 protein. The sample contains approximately 290,000 distinct CDR3 sequences, over 20% of which appear only once. Specimen: PBMCs from blood, collected about 20 months after vaccination. All receptors derive from a man between 50 and 75 years old who received an inactivated influenza vaccine.

This chain links TRBV3-1 with TRBJ1-2; 9 bases agree with TRBD1. This CDR3 is 16 amino acids long. V was clipped by 0 bases and J by 3 bases; unmatched bases: 5. Germline CDR1 LGHDT, CDR2 YNNKEL (reference sequence). CDR3 in DNA: TGTGCCAGCAGCCAAGATTGGGGACAGGGCCACTATGGCTACACCTTC. Translation: CASSQDWGQGHYGYTF.

This clonotype has only a few counts. J is TRBJ2-1 and V is TRBV20-1, with no clear D. This CDR3 has 16 amino acids. The germline V gene has CDR1 DFQATT and CDR2 SNEGSKA (reference sequence). Trimming left V 2 bases short and J 2 bases short, with 16 bases between. The chain's CDR3 is CSARPTRAEAYNEQFF. CDR3 bases: TGCAGTGCTAGACCGACCCGGGCAGAAGCCTACAATGAGCAGTTCTTC.

V gene TRBV4-2 combines with J gene TRBJ2-7, with TRBD2 matching over 14 bases. V lost 0 bases and J lost 5; bases outside the gene matches: 3. CDR1 and CDR2 from the germline V gene are LGHNA and YNFKEQ. The CDR3 has 16 amino acids. CDR3 bases: TGTGCCAGCAGCCAAGAATGGGGACTAGCGGGGGACGAGCAGTACTTC. This encodes CASSQEWGLAGDEQYF.

CDR3 coding DNA: TGCGCCAGCAGTGAGTCCCCGGGCTACAATGAGCAGTTCTTC. Its translation is CASSESPGYNEQFF. The chain uses TRBV10-1 and TRBJ2-1; D uncertain. Trimming removed 0 bases at V and 3 bases at J, with 6 bases between. The CDR3 spans 14 residues. CDR1 is WNHNN, CDR2 SYGVQD, per germline (reference sequence).

This clonotype was counted between two and nine times. This chain links TRBV20-1 with TRBJ2-5; the D gene is possibly TRBD1 (6 bases). Germline V lookup: CDR1 DFQATT, CDR2 SNEGSKA (reference sequence). The ends were cut back, 5 bases at V and 5 bases at J, with 21 bases in the middle. This CDR3 has 15 amino acids. CDR3 nucleotides: TGCAGTGCTGGGCGTATACAGGGAGTCGGGGAGACCCAGTACTTC. This sequence encodes CSAGRIQGVGETQYF.

A few counts support this clonotype. The V gene is TRBV5-5, the J gene TRBJ1-5; TRBD1 matches 11 bases. In germline, CDR1 is SGHKS, CDR2 YYEKEE (reference sequence). Unmatched junction bases numbered 3, after V lost 1 base and J lost 6 bases. CDR3 size: 15 residues. The CDR3 nucleotides read TGTGCCAGCAGCTTGATAGGGACAGGGGGTCAGCCCCAGCATTTT. It translates to CASSLIGTGGQPQHF.

This clonotype was seen only a few times. The chain has TRBV10-3 and TRBJ2-3; a possible D gene is TRBD2 (5 bases). The CDR3 contains 13 residues. V was pared by 10 bases and J by 7 bases, with 18 bases between. Germline values: CDR1 ENHRY, CDR2 SYGVKD. The CDR3: CATGWGEGNTQYF. CDR3 sequence (DNA): TGTGCCACCGGTTGGGGAGAAGGAAATACGCAGTATTTT.

The rearrangement joins TRBV7-9 to TRBJ2-7; D gene unclear. Trimming pared 1 base from V and 4 bases from J, leaving 8 bases between. Germline values: CDR1 SEHNR, CDR2 FQNEAQ (reference sequence). The CDR3 runs to 13 residues. As DNA, the CDR3 is TGTGCCAGCAGCTTAGAGGTGCCTTACGAGCAGTACTTC. Protein sequence: CASSLEVPYEQYF.

The chain links TRBV2 to TRBJ2-7, with 14 positions matching TRBD2. Trimming removed 1 base from V and 3 bases from J; junction bases left unmatched: 2. CDR3 length equals 16 residues. Germline loops: CDR1 SNHLY, CDR2 FYNNEI. The CDR3 region is CASSEGTSGGHYEQYF. The CDR3 DNA sequence: TGTGCCAGCAGTGAAGGGACTAGCGGGGGGCACTACGAGCAGTACTTC.

The chain has TRBV7-2 and TRBJ1-2; the D gene is possibly TRBD1 (5 bases). CDR1 SGHTA and CDR2 FQGNSA come from the germline V gene. The CDR3 length is 13 residues. The V and J ends lost 4 bases and 4 bases respectively, with 10 bases between them. The CDR3 region is CASSSQDIYGYTF. In nucleotides, the CDR3 is TGTGCCAGCAGCTCTCAGGACATCTATGGCTACACCTTC.

The table lists this clonotype with a few counts. The chain carries TRBV6-1 and TRBJ2-1, with a tentative D call TRBD1 (6 bases). The CDR3 sequence is 9 residues long. Germline CDR1 MNHNS, CDR2 SASEGT. With 10 bases removed from V and 14 bases from J, the gap between germline ends came to 12 bases. CDR3 nucleotide sequence: TGTGCCAACCCTCGGGACAAGTTCTTC. Amino acid sequence: CANPRDKFF.